This is a list of T cell receptor beta chains from one sample in a study of cytomegalovirus exposure and HLA in healthy donors. Assay used: immunoSEQ multiplex PCR; TCRdb lists only in-frame clones, some missing. The ten top clones account for 3% to 4%, within a sample of approximately 37,000 clones. Material: PBMCs. Source of these receptors: a male donor in good health and CMV-seronegative. Both conserved end residues are part of each CDR3. The D gene is left open where the match is weak.

d_gene: NA; j_gene: TRBJ1-5; v_gene: TRBV12-5; CDR3aa: CASARAGSQPQHF; CDR3nt: TGTGCTAGTGCCCGAGCCGGGAGTCAGCCCCAGCATTTT
d_gene: NA; j_gene: TRBJ1-3; v_gene: TRBV18; CDR3aa: CASSPPPTEGNTIYF; CDR3nt: TGTGCCAGCTCACCACCGCCGACAGAGGGAAACACCATATATTTT
d_gene: TRBD1; j_gene: TRBJ2-3; v_gene: TRBV2; CDR3aa: CASREFDRGTQYF; CDR3nt: TGTGCCAGCAGGGAATTCGACAGGGGGACGCAGTATTTT
d_gene: TRBD1; j_gene: TRBJ1-5; v_gene: TRBV7-9; CDR3aa: CASSSKATGERNQPQHF; CDR3nt: TGTGCCAGCAGCTCTAAAGCGACAGGGGAACGCAATCAGCCCCAGCATTTT
d_gene: TRBD1; j_gene: TRBJ2-4; v_gene: TRBV18; CDR3aa: CASSPLATGGTIQYF; CDR3nt: TGTGCCAGCTCACCACTAGCGACAGGGGGAACCATTCAGTACTTC
d_gene: TRBD1; j_gene: TRBJ2-1; v_gene: TRBV19; CDR3aa: CATAYRGQYNEQFF; CDR3nt: TGTGCCACTGCCTACAGGGGGCAATACAATGAGCAGTTCTTC
d_gene: TRBD1; j_gene: TRBJ2-4; v_gene: TRBV5-6; CDR3aa: CASSRRTGVSIQYF; CDR3nt: TGTGCCAGCAGCAGAAGGACAGGGGTTAGCATTCAGTACTTC
d_gene: NA; j_gene: TRBJ2-7; v_gene: TRBV7-9; CDR3aa: CASSLAVDRYYEQYF; CDR3nt: TGTGCCAGCAGCTTAGCTGTGGACAGATACTACGAGCAGTACTTC
d_gene: NA; j_gene: TRBJ2-7; v_gene: TRBV7-9; CDR3aa: CASSSTRTVFYEQYF; CDR3nt: TGTGCCAGCAGCTCGACCCGGACAGTTTTCTACGAGCAGTACTTC
d_gene: TRBD1; j_gene: TRBJ1-4; v_gene: TRBV5-1; CDR3aa: CASSTGQVLSNEKLFF; CDR3nt: TGCGCCAGCAGTACCGGACAGGTCTTATCTAATGAAAAACTGTTTTTT
d_gene: NA; j_gene: TRBJ2-1; v_gene: TRBV25-1; CDR3aa: CASSADSSSDNEQFF; CDR3nt: TGTGCCAGCAGTGCCGACAGTAGCTCCGACAATGAGCAGTTCTTC
d_gene: TRBD1; j_gene: TRBJ2-7; v_gene: TRBV9; CDR3aa: CASSGGRGRKSSDEQYF; CDR3nt: TGTGCCAGCAGCGGGGGTAGGGGGCGGAAGTCCTCGGACGAGCAGTACTTC
d_gene: NA; j_gene: TRBJ2-5; v_gene: TRBV25-1; CDR3aa: CASSEYKARAETQYF; CDR3nt: TGTGCCAGCAGTGAATATAAAGCCAGGGCAGAGACCCAGTACTTC
d_gene: TRBD2; j_gene: TRBJ2-2; v_gene: TRBV7-3; CDR3aa: CASSQAGAGGELFF; CDR3nt: TGTGCCAGCAGCCAAGCGGGGGCCGGCGGGGAGCTGTTTTTT
d_gene: NA; j_gene: TRBJ1-6; v_gene: TRBV2; CDR3aa: CASSDAGSNSPLHF; CDR3nt: TGTGCCAGCAGTGATGCAGGGTCTAATTCACCCCTCCACTTT
d_gene: NA; j_gene: TRBJ1-2; v_gene: TRBV5-6; CDR3aa: CASSLVPGMSHGYTF; CDR3nt: TGTGCCAGCAGCTTGGTTCCGGGTATGAGTCACGGCTACACCTTC
d_gene: NA; j_gene: TRBJ1-5; v_gene: TRBV6-1; CDR3aa: CASSESGGNQPQHF; CDR3nt: TGTGCCAGCAGTGAATCAGGGGGCAATCAGCCCCAGCATTTT
d_gene: TRBD1; j_gene: TRBJ2-7; v_gene: TRBV7-8; CDR3aa: CASSLGGQSLYEQYF; CDR3nt: TGTGCCAGCAGCTTAGGGGGACAGTCTCTATACGAGCAGTACTTC
d_gene: TRBD2; j_gene: TRBJ2-1; v_gene: TRBV14; CDR3aa: CASSQRTSGGAEQFF; CDR3nt: TGTGCCAGCAGCCAAAGAACTAGCGGGGGGGCTGAGCAGTTCTTC
d_gene: NA; j_gene: TRBJ2-1; v_gene: TRBV10-1; CDR3aa: CASRGQFYNEQFF; CDR3nt: TGCGCCAGCAGAGGACAGTTTTACAATGAGCAGTTCTTC
d_gene: NA; j_gene: TRBJ2-7; v_gene: TRBV2; CDR3aa: CASDDSVLEQYF; CDR3nt: TGTGCCAGCGACGACAGTGTCTTGGAGCAGTACTTC
d_gene: TRBD2; j_gene: TRBJ2-1; v_gene: TRBV25-1; CDR3aa: CASRGPGLANNEQFF; CDR3nt: TGTGCCAGCAGAGGCCCGGGACTAGCGAACAATGAGCAGTTCTTC
d_gene: NA; j_gene: TRBJ1-2; v_gene: TRBV14; CDR3aa: CASSLQTGGYGYTF; CDR3nt: TGTGCCAGCAGCCTCCAGACCGGCGGCTATGGCTACACCTTC
d_gene: NA; j_gene: TRBJ1-2; v_gene: TRBV28; CDR3aa: CASIKRDPPPNNYGYTF; CDR3nt: TGTGCCAGCATTAAGCGGGACCCACCACCAAATAACTATGGCTACACCTTC
d_gene: TRBD1; j_gene: TRBJ1-1; v_gene: TRBV12-5; CDR3aa: CASGLGTGGPAEAFF; CDR3nt: TGTGCTAGTGGTTTGGGGACAGGGGGTCCGGCGGAAGCTTTCTTT
d_gene: NA; j_gene: TRBJ1-2; v_gene: TRBV9; CDR3aa: CASSVGYGYTF; CDR3nt: TGTGCCAGCAGCGTCGGCTATGGCTACACCTTC
d_gene: NA; j_gene: TRBJ2-7; v_gene: TRBV9; CDR3aa: CASSVNSWNEQYF; CDR3nt: TGTGCCAGCAGCGTGAACAGCTGGAACGAGCAGTACTTC
d_gene: TRBD1; j_gene: TRBJ1-3; v_gene: TRBV5-1; CDR3aa: CASSSTGAGNTIYF; CDR3nt: TGCGCCAGCAGCTCGACAGGGGCGGGAAACACCATATATTTT
d_gene: TRBD1; j_gene: TRBJ1-5; v_gene: TRBV19; CDR3aa: CASRGQVLSNQPQHF; CDR3nt: TGTGCCAGTAGGGGACAGGTCCTTAGCAATCAGCCCCAGCATTTT
d_gene: TRBD1; j_gene: TRBJ1-4; v_gene: TRBV30; CDR3aa: CAWSGDRGRREKLFF; CDR3nt: TGTGCCTGGAGTGGGGACAGGGGGCGCCGGGAAAAACTGTTTTTT
d_gene: TRBD1; j_gene: TRBJ1-5; v_gene: TRBV4-1; CDR3aa: CASSPTTGPNQPQHF; CDR3nt: TGCGCCAGCAGCCCTACGACAGGGCCTAATCAGCCCCAGCATTTT
d_gene: NA; j_gene: TRBJ2-2; v_gene: TRBV2; CDR3aa: CASSAVSHSRGELFF; CDR3nt: TGTGCCAGCAGTGCGGTATCACATTCGAGGGGGGAGCTGTTTTTT
d_gene: TRBD1; j_gene: TRBJ1-1; v_gene: TRBV2; CDR3aa: CASSENLQGGKAFF; CDR3nt: TGTGCCAGCAGTGAAAATTTACAGGGGGGGAAAGCTTTCTTT
d_gene: NA; j_gene: TRBJ2-5; v_gene: TRBV6-1; CDR3aa: CASSETGKETQYF; CDR3nt: TGTGCCAGCAGTGAAACGGGGAAAGAGACCCAGTACTTC
d_gene: TRBD2; j_gene: TRBJ2-5; v_gene: TRBV7-2; CDR3aa: CASSLAGGQETQYF; CDR3nt: TGTGCCAGCAGCCTAGCGGGGGGCCAAGAGACCCAGTACTTC
d_gene: TRBD2; j_gene: TRBJ2-5; v_gene: TRBV2; CDR3aa: CASTSHTSGETQYF; CDR3nt: TGTGCCAGCACAAGCCATACTAGCGGAGAGACCCAGTACTTC
d_gene: NA; j_gene: TRBJ1-2; v_gene: TRBV18; CDR3aa: CASSPRAGKSPEGYTF; CDR3nt: TGTGCCAGCTCCCCTCGGGCAGGGAAATCGCCAGAGGGCTACACCTTC
d_gene: TRBD1; j_gene: TRBJ2-3; v_gene: TRBV15; CDR3aa: CATSSRTGGANTQYF; CDR3nt: TGTGCCACCAGCAGTAGGACAGGGGGCGCGAATACGCAGTATTTT
d_gene: NA; j_gene: TRBJ1-6; v_gene: TRBV2; CDR3aa: CARGGTYNSPLHF; CDR3nt: TGTGCCAGGGGGGGAACCTATAATTCACCCCTCCACTTT
d_gene: NA; j_gene: TRBJ2-1; v_gene: TRBV5-1; CDR3aa: CASSFGGSVGEFF; CDR3nt: TGCGCCAGCAGCTTCGGCGGGTCCGTTGGGGAGTTCTTC
d_gene: NA; j_gene: TRBJ2-1; v_gene: TRBV29-1; CDR3aa: CSVEVQYNEQFF; CDR3nt: TGCAGCGTTGAAGTCCAGTACAATGAGCAGTTCTTC
d_gene: TRBD1; j_gene: TRBJ2-7; v_gene: TRBV5-4; CDR3aa: CASSGRDRTHYEQYF; CDR3nt: TGTGCCAGCAGCGGCCGGGACAGGACCCACTACGAGCAGTACTTC
d_gene: NA; j_gene: TRBJ1-2; v_gene: TRBV21-1; CDR3aa: CASSKGGGRVDGYTF; CDR3nt: TGTGCCAGCAGCAAAGGCGGGGGGCGGGTGGATGGCTACACCTTC
d_gene: NA; j_gene: TRBJ1-2; v_gene: TRBV28; CDR3aa: CASGSGSGYGYTF; CDR3nt: TGTGCCAGCGGCTCAGGGTCAGGCTATGGCTACACCTTC
d_gene: TRBD1; j_gene: TRBJ1-2; v_gene: TRBV10-3; CDR3aa: CAIRGGDRPIYGYTF; CDR3nt: TGTGCCATCAGAGGAGGGGACAGGCCTATCTATGGCTACACCTTC
d_gene: NA; j_gene: TRBJ1-5; v_gene: TRBV11-2; CDR3aa: CASSSFRGQPQHF; CDR3nt: TGTGCCAGCAGCTCCTTTCGAGGTCAGCCCCAGCATTTT
d_gene: NA; j_gene: TRBJ1-3; v_gene: TRBV7-9; CDR3aa: CASSLPRVDTIYF; CDR3nt: TGTGCCAGCAGCTTACCCAGGGTTGACACCATATATTTT
d_gene: NA; j_gene: TRBJ2-3; v_gene: TRBV9; CDR3aa: CASSVESGSSTDTQYF; CDR3nt: TGTGCCAGCAGCGTAGAGTCGGGATCTAGTACAGATACGCAGTATTTT
d_gene: NA; j_gene: TRBJ2-6; v_gene: TRBV11-2; CDR3aa: CASSFFSGHGANVLTF; CDR3nt: TGTGCCAGCAGCTTTTTTTCAGGGCATGGGGCCAACGTCCTGACTTTC
d_gene: NA; j_gene: TRBJ1-1; v_gene: TRBV7-8; CDR3aa: CASSGRSDTEAFF; CDR3nt: TGTGCCAGCAGCGGCAGGTCGGACACTGAAGCTTTCTTT
d_gene: NA; j_gene: TRBJ1-6; v_gene: TRBV21-1; CDR3aa: CASSTRQSSYNSPLHF; CDR3nt: TGTGCCAGCAGCACCCGACAGAGCTCCTATAATTCACCCCTCCACTTT
d_gene: TRBD1; j_gene: TRBJ1-1; v_gene: TRBV6-5; CDR3aa: CASTAGQGDTEAFF; CDR3nt: TGTGCCAGCACCGCGGGACAGGGGGACACTGAAGCTTTCTTT
d_gene: TRBD1; j_gene: TRBJ1-4; v_gene: TRBV25-1; CDR3aa: CASSARTGANEKLFF; CDR3nt: TGTGCCAGCAGTGCCAGGACAGGGGCGAATGAAAAACTGTTTTTT
d_gene: TRBD2; j_gene: TRBJ2-3; v_gene: TRBV5-4; CDR3aa: CASSPSGGVGTDTQYF; CDR3nt: TGTGCCAGCAGCCCTAGCGGGGGGGTAGGGACAGATACGCAGTATTTT
d_gene: TRBD1; j_gene: TRBJ1-6; v_gene: TRBV7-2; CDR3aa: CASSLGQGARGSPLHF; CDR3nt: TGTGCCAGCAGCTTAGGACAGGGGGCGCGCGGATCACCCCTCCACTTT
d_gene: TRBD1; j_gene: TRBJ2-1; v_gene: TRBV7-6; CDR3aa: CASSAPGGNEQFF; CDR3nt: TGTGCCAGCAGCGCTCCAGGGGGCAATGAGCAGTTCTTC
d_gene: TRBD2; j_gene: TRBJ2-5; v_gene: TRBV9; CDR3aa: CASSVSPSGVRGETQYF; CDR3nt: TGTGCCAGCAGCGTAAGCCCTAGCGGGGTCCGGGGGGAGACCCAGTACTTC
d_gene: NA; j_gene: TRBJ1-5; v_gene: TRBV9; CDR3aa: CASSVGWGQPQHF; CDR3nt: TGTGCCAGCAGCGTAGGCTGGGGCCAGCCCCAGCATTTT
d_gene: TRBD1; j_gene: TRBJ1-1; v_gene: TRBV5-1; CDR3aa: CASSLGGTGAMNTEAFF; CDR3nt: TGCGCCAGCAGCTTGGGGGGGACAGGGGCCATGAACACTGAAGCTTTCTTT
d_gene: NA; j_gene: TRBJ2-1; v_gene: TRBV5-1; CDR3aa: CASSLGGSALNEQFF; CDR3nt: TGCGCCAGCAGCTTGGGTGGTAGTGCCCTCAATGAGCAGTTCTTC